The clone carrying this TCR beta chain has a single count. Its antigen is as yet unknown. This entry belongs to a study of T cell responses to AZD1222 COVID-19 vaccine. Study-wide findings and caveats: Only after the peak T cell response were repertoires sampled. The study found Spike-specific TCR breadth and depth rose after two AZD1222 doses. Close to half of spike-specific TCRs reportedly recognize unmutated variant regions.

Per germline, CDR1 SGHRS and CDR2 YFSETQ. V dropped 5 bases and J dropped 2 bases, with 7 bases sitting between them. This CDR3 contains 12 residues. The repertoire was sequenced with immunoSEQ multiplex PCR; TCRdb's copy has only in-frame clones and lacks some. Of about 100,000 clones listed, about 90% are singletons. This TCR was recovered from an adult who received the AZD1222 COVID-19 vaccine. V gene TRBV5-1 combines with J gene TRBJ1-2; D remains ambiguous. Sequences were derived from peripheral blood, sampled 28 days after the second AZD1222 dose. The DNA of the CDR3 is TGCGCCAGCAGTAATAGGAACTATGGCTACACCTTC. Residues: CASSNRNYGYTF.